The next 5 T cell receptor beta chains were all read from a single sample in a study of beta chain features in type 1 diabetes. Investigators reverse transcribed all isolated RNA, so they sequenced expressed TCRB transcripts. The table came from immunoSEQ multiplex PCR; TCRdb's copy has only in-frame clones and leaves some out. The table records about 290,000 clones, 8% of them present only once. The sample comprised central memory CD4+ T cells from blood. The receptor set was obtained from a woman younger than 35 in good health.

At least ten counts were recorded for this clone. The CDR3 DNA sequence: TGTGCCAGCAGTGGGACTAGCGGGAGAATAAATGAGCAGTTCTTC. It specifies CASSGTSGRINEQFF. This chain uses TRBV6-6 with TRBJ2-1, with 14 positions matching TRBD2. V lost 5 bases to trimming and J lost 7 bases; unmatched junction nucleotides: 4. Germline CDR1 is MNHNY and CDR2 is SVGAGI (reference sequence). The CDR3 covers 15 residues.

The chain employs TRBV30 and TRBJ2-3; D remains unclear. This CDR3 has 13 residues. Germline CDR1 and CDR2: GTSNPN and SVGIG (reference sequence). Between the trimmed V and J ends, which lost 5 bases and 0 bases, there was a span of 9 bases. This CDR3 reads CAWQVTSTDTQYF. CDR3 sequence (DNA): TGTGCCTGGCAAGTAACTAGCACAGATACGCAGTATTTT.

The chain joins TRBV15 to TRBJ1-4, with 9 bases fitting TRBD1. V shed 0 bases, J shed 7 bases, and the junction held 3 bases outside the gene matches. Germline-derived CDR1 and CDR2 are LNHNV and YYDKDF (reference sequence). The CDR3 is made up of 15 amino acids. The CDR3 sequence: CATSREDRGVEKLFF. The CDR3 region has the DNA TGTGCCACCAGCAGAGAGGACAGGGGAGTTGAAAAACTGTTTTTT.

This clone appeared a few times. The chain links TRBV5-4 to TRBJ1-1, with a possible D match to TRBD1 (5 bases). The CDR3 length is 16 residues. Trimming pared 5 bases from V and 6 bases from J, leaving 23 bases between. Per germline, CDR1 SGHNT and CDR2 YYREEE (reference sequence). In DNA form, the CDR3 reads TGTGCCAGCAGGAATATAGCGGTGGGGCGTTGGGCTGAAGCTTTCTTT. Translation gives CASRNIAVGRWAEAFF.

This clone was counted only a few times. The V gene is TRBV9, the J gene TRBJ2-5; 7 bases agree with TRBD1. With 0 bases clipped from V and 5 bases from J, the junction kept 1 base outside the gene matches. The CDR3 length is 13 residues. Per the germline V gene, CDR1 is SGDLS and CDR2 is YYNGEE. CDR3 region: CASSVARGETQYF. CDR3 nucleotides: TGTGCCAGCAGCGTAGCCAGGGGGGAGACCCAGTACTTC.